Each of the 29 T cell receptor beta chains below was sequenced from the same sample in a study of T cell repertoires in cytomegalovirus infection (dated by TCRdb to between 2018 and 2020). This sample was sequenced with an Illumina HiSeq 1500. TCRdb trimmed the raw reads at Q25, called clones with MiXCR and kept productive beta chains. Duplicate CDR3 protein sequences are folded into a single record with the most common DNA and genes. A total of roughly 500,000 distinct CDR3 sequences appear in this sample, roughly 12% of them only once. The ten top clones hold approximately 10% of the sample. Specimen: PBMCs. The receptors come from a human donor in good health (CMV status not recorded). Some clones in this sample may be carry-over from other donors' samples.

This clonotype was counted ten times or more. The chain uses TRBV7-9 and TRBJ2-3; unclear D gene. The CDR3 has 14 residues. V dropped 1 base and J dropped 2 bases, with 7 bases sitting between them. Germline V lookup: CDR1 SEHNR, CDR2 FQNEAQ (reference sequence). The CDR3 DNA reads as TGTGCCAGCAGCTTAGAAGGGTACACAGATACGCAGTATTTT. Its protein is CASSLEGYTDTQYF.

This clonotype came up many times. This chain uses TRBV7-2 with TRBJ2-7; 11 nucleotides agree with TRBD2. The V gene end was trimmed by 6 bases and the J gene end by 2 bases; junction bases not matched to a gene: 6. The CDR3 is 15 amino acids. The V gene's germline CDR1 is SGHTA and CDR2 FQGNSA. The DNA for the CDR3 is TGTGCCAGCAGTCCGACTAGCGGGATTCCCTACGAGCAGTACTTC. Protein: CASSPTSGIPYEQYF. Supplemented by reference TRBV7-2 and TRBJ2-7, the full variable domain reads GAGVSQSPSNKVTEKGKDVELRCDPISGHTALYWYRQSLGQGLEFLIYFQGNSAPDKSGLPSDRFSAERTGGSVSTLTIQRTQQEDSAVYLCASSPTSGIPYEQYFGPGTRLTVT.

In its sample, this clonotype was seen many times. The rearrangement links TRBV28 to TRBJ2-7; D may be TRBD2 (6 bases). V lost 6 bases to trimming and J lost 0 bases, with 15 bases between them. The length of the CDR3 is 15 residues. Germline assignment: CDR1 MDHEN and CDR2 SYDVKM. As DNA, the CDR3 is TGTGCCAGCAGACCGCGGGACCGCTTCTCCTACGAGCAGTACTTC. Translation gives CASRPRDRFSYEQYF.

This clonotype was found many times. The rearrangement links TRBV4-1 to TRBJ1-5; D unclear. This CDR3 contains 12 residues. Germline loops: CDR1 MGHRA, CDR2 YSYEKL. V was clipped by 3 bases and J by 9 bases, with 9 bases between them. The chain's CDR3 is CASSQGPAPQHF. CDR3 nucleotides: TGCGCCAGCAGCCAGGGCCCCGCGCCCCAGCATTTT.

This clonotype was observed once. A much larger clone lies a single base off, so this may be a read error. This chain connects TRBV19 to TRBJ2-7; no definite D call. From germline, CDR1 is LNHDA and CDR2 SQIVND (reference sequence). The CDR3 runs to 13 residues. CDR3 DNA sequence: TGTGCCCGTAGTATCAACTCCGCCTACGAGCAGTACTTC. It yields the protein CARSINSAYEQYF.

This clonotype was seen ten or more times. The chain recombines TRBV19 with TRBJ2-2, with D maybe TRBD2 (5 bases). V lost 2 bases and J lost 1, with 11 bases in between. This CDR3 has 16 amino acids. CDR1 LNHDA and CDR2 SQIVND come from the germline V gene (reference sequence). CDR3 sequence reads: CASSITASRNTGELFF. CDR3 DNA: TGTGCCAGTAGTATAACAGCTAGCAGGAACACCGGGGAGCTGTTTTTT.

Ten or more counts support this clonotype. The V and J genes are TRBV7-2 and TRBJ2-2; 9 bases agree with TRBD1. V shed 3 bases, J shed 6 bases, and the junction held 5 bases outside the gene matches. Germline assignment: CDR1 SGHTA and CDR2 FQGNSA. The CDR3 loop spans 15 amino acids. CDR3 bases: TGTGCCAGCAGCTTCGGGACAGGGATTCCCGGGGAGCTGTTTTTT. Translating gives CASSFGTGIPGELFF.

The chain recombines TRBV28 with TRBJ2-1, with 8 nucleotides matching TRBD1. CDR1 and CDR2 from the germline V gene are MDHEN and SYDVKM. This CDR3 region has 16 residues. The J segment lost 6 bases and the V segment lost 5 bases, leaving 12 bases of the junction unmatched. CDR3 residues: CASSRQGSRRGNEQFF. The CDR3 DNA follows: TGTGCCAGCAGTCGACAGGGGAGCCGGAGGGGCAATGAGCAGTTCTTC.

This clonotype was seen many times. The gene calls are TRBV10-3 and TRBJ1-2, with TRBD1 matching 8 bases. Germline V CDR1 and CDR2: ENHRY, SYGVKD. The V segment lost 5 bases and the J segment 6 bases; nucleotides outside the gene matches: 5. This CDR3 is 13 amino acids long. This CDR3 reads CAISHQGADGYTF. The CDR3 DNA reads as TGTGCCATCAGTCACCAGGGGGCTGATGGCTACACCTTC.

The table lists this clonotype with a few counts. J is TRBJ2-5 and V is TRBV5-1; 8 bases match TRBD1. V lost 4 bases to trimming and J lost 7 bases; unmatched junction nucleotides: 9. Germline CDR1 and CDR2: SGHRS and YFSETQ. This CDR3 contains 14 residues. CDR3 in amino acids: CASSDPGQATTQYF. CDR3 nucleotides: TGCGCCAGCAGCGACCCGGGACAGGCCACGACCCAGTACTTC.

The sample holds many counts of this clonotype. This chain uses TRBV2 with TRBJ1-2; D not certain. The ends were cut back, 1 base at V and 8 bases at J, with 11 bases in the middle. Per germline, CDR1 SNHLY and CDR2 FYNNEI. The CDR3 spans 13 residues. The CDR3 here is CASSEEARSGYTF. For the CDR3, the DNA is TGTGCCAGCAGTGAAGAGGCAAGATCCGGCTACACCTTC.

This clonotype was recorded many times. The J gene is TRBJ2-3, the V gene TRBV28; 7 bases fit TRBD2. Germline V gene sequence: CDR1 MDHEN, CDR2 SYDVKM. The CDR3 loop spans 17 amino acids. J lost 4 bases, V lost 4 bases, and 14 bases had no gene match. The CDR3: CASSSPLGGLTPDTQYF. The CDR3 coding sequence is TGTGCCAGCAGTTCGCCTCTGGGGGGACTAACCCCAGATACGCAGTATTTT.

This clonotype has ten or more counts. The gene calls are TRBV6-6 and TRBJ1-1, with D hard to call. Germline assignment: CDR1 MNHNY and CDR2 SVGAGI (reference sequence). The V and J ends lost 7 bases and 7 bases respectively, with 10 bases between them. The CDR3 contains 11 residues. CDR3 coding DNA: TGTGCCAGCACCTACGGGTATGAAGCTTTCTTT. This gives the protein CASTYGYEAFF.

This clonotype was detected ten times or more. The chain links TRBV7-9 to TRBJ2-1, with 7 bases fitting TRBD1. CDR3 length: 19 amino acids. CDR1 and CDR2 from the germline V gene are SEHNR and FQNEAQ (reference sequence). Trimming took 3 bases from V and 6 from J; bases not matched to a gene: 20. The CDR3 bases are TGTGCCAGCAGCTTTTTTATGAGGTCGGTGACAGGGCATTTCAATGAGCAGTTCTTC. Protein sequence: CASSFFMRSVTGHFNEQFF.

This clonotype appeared many times. This chain connects TRBV20-1 to TRBJ2-3, with D tentatively TRBD1 (5 bases). CDR1 is DFQATT and CDR2 is SNEGSKA in the germline V gene (reference sequence). The CDR3 extends over 13 amino acids. V lost 5 bases and J 5 bases, leaving 14 bases between the germline ends. In DNA form, the CDR3 reads TGCAGTGCTGTATCCAGGGCAAAAGATACGCAGTATTTT. Its protein is CSAVSRAKDTQYF.

V and J are TRBV20-1 and TRBJ2-3; 12 bases match TRBD2. This CDR3 has 14 amino acids. V shed 3 bases and J 5 bases; nucleotides not matched to a gene: 3. CDR1 and CDR2 from the germline V gene are DFQATT and SNEGSKA (reference sequence). This CDR3 reads CSARTSGSRDTQYF. The CDR3 DNA follows: TGCAGTGCTAGGACTAGCGGGAGTAGAGATACGCAGTATTTT.

This clonotype was detected ten times or more. This chain uses TRBV6-1 with TRBJ1-1, with 7 bases that match TRBD1. Trimming took 5 bases from V and 0 from J; bases not matched to a gene: 6. Per the germline V gene, CDR1 is MNHNS and CDR2 is SASEGT. The CDR3 spans 15 residues. The CDR3 DNA reads as TGTGCCAGCAGTAGGGACAGCCCCATGAACACTGAAGCTTTCTTT. This codes for CASSRDSPMNTEAFF.

Many counts were recorded for this clonotype. The chain carries TRBV24-1 and TRBJ2-1, with D perhaps assigned TRBD1 or TRBD2 (5 bases each). The CDR3 runs 12 residues. The V end was cut by 4 bases, the J end by 9 bases, with 9 bases between. Germline V CDR1 and CDR2: KGHDR, SFDVKD. The CDR3 sequence: CATSDPGTEQFF. In DNA form, the CDR3 reads TGTGCCACCAGTGACCCTGGGACTGAGCAGTTCTTC.

This clonotype was observed a handful of times. The chain uses TRBV5-4 and TRBJ2-2, with 7 nucleotides matching TRBD1. The trim removed 4 bases at V and 1 base at J, leaving 4 bases unmatched. This CDR3 is built from 15 residues. Germline CDR1 SGHNT, CDR2 YYREEE (reference sequence). The CDR3 here is CASSPRDRNTGELFF. CDR3 DNA sequence: TGTGCCAGCAGCCCCCGGGACAGGAACACCGGGGAGCTGTTTTTT.

This sequence joins TRBV5-1 and TRBJ1-1; 9 nucleotides line up with TRBD1. Losses at the gene ends were 0 bases for V and 5 bases for J; bases not matched to a gene: 5. Germline assignment: CDR1 SGHRS and CDR2 YFSETQ. CDR3 length equals 15 residues. CDR3 DNA: TGCGCCAGCAGCTTGGCCGTGACAGGGGGAACTGAAGCTTTCTTT. Translation: CASSLAVTGGTEAFF.

There are many counts of this clonotype. As DNA, the CDR3 is TGTGCCAGCAGCTTAGGTCGTAGCCGGAACAATGAGCAGTTCTTC. This translates into CASSLGRSRNNEQFF. The chain joins TRBV11-2 to TRBJ2-1; D not resolved. V was shortened by 1 base and J by 5 bases, with 12 bases between the two germline ends. Germline V CDR1 and CDR2: SGHAT, FQNNGV. This CDR3 is 15 amino acids long.

This clonotype showed up just a few times. V gene TRBV12-3 or TRBV12-4 combines with J gene TRBJ2-7, with D possibly matching TRBD2 (5 bases). CDR3 length: 14 residues. The germline V and J ends were trimmed by 0 bases and 5 bases, with 11 bases remaining between them. The chain's CDR3 is CASSLARGNHEQYF. The DNA for the CDR3 is TGTGCCAGCAGTTTAGCGCGAGGGAACCACGAGCAGTACTTC.

This clonotype was seen ten or more times. This sequence joins TRBV12-3 or TRBV12-4 and TRBJ1-6; D gene unclear. This CDR3 is built from 11 residues. Trimming removed 3 bases from V and 14 bases from J, with 8 bases in between. The CDR3, as DNA: TGTGCCAGCAGTTTCGGCCGTTCCCTCCACTTT. This gives the protein CASSFGRSLHF.

This clonotype has a handful of counts. V is TRBV10-3 and J is TRBJ2-1; 7 positions agree with TRBD1. This CDR3 contains 13 residues. V shed 8 bases, J shed 3 bases, and the junction held 4 bases outside the gene matches. Per germline, CDR1 ENHRY and CDR2 SYGVKD. CDR3 in amino acids: CAIGTASYNEQFF. DNA for the CDR3: TGTGCCATCGGGACAGCAAGCTACAATGAGCAGTTCTTC.

This sequence joins TRBV9 and TRBJ1-1, with 7 bases lining up with TRBD1. The CDR3 sequence is 18 residues long. The junction had 19 bases not matched to a gene; V was cut back by 5 bases and J by 3 bases. Germline loops: CDR1 SGDLS, CDR2 YYNGEE. The CDR3 region has the DNA TGTGCCAGCAGTGCTAGCCGGTGGACAGGTCGGGTGTACACTGAAGCTTTCTTT. Its translation is CASSASRWTGRVYTEAFF.

By share, this clonotype ranks as medium-sized. The gene calls are TRBV7-6 and TRBJ2-5, with unresolved D. Between the trimmed V and J ends, which lost 2 bases and 4 bases, there was a span of 11 bases. The germline V gene encodes CDR1 SGHVS and CDR2 FNYEAQ. The length of the CDR3 is 14 residues. CDR3 sequence: CASSLQTLRETQYF. The CDR3 DNA follows: TGTGCCAGCAGCTTACAGACTCTTCGAGAGACCCAGTACTTC.

The V gene is TRBV10-3, the J gene TRBJ2-7; no clear D gene. V lost 8 bases, J lost 6 bases, and 14 bases lay in between. CDR3 size: 12 residues. Germline values: CDR1 ENHRY, CDR2 SYGVKD. CDR3 sequence reads: CAIGRDLGEQYF. The DNA for the CDR3 is TGTGCCATCGGACGAGACTTGGGCGAGCAGTACTTC.

This chain joins TRBV19 and TRBJ2-1; TRBD1 aligns across 12 bases. Germline V gene sequence: CDR1 LNHDA, CDR2 SQIVND (reference sequence). This CDR3 is 15 amino acids long. Trimming took 0 bases from V and 8 from J; bases not matched to a gene: 2. Written as DNA, the CDR3 is TGTGCCAGTAGTATAGAATGGGACAGGGGGCATGAGCAGTTCTTC. This encodes CASSIEWDRGHEQFF.

The chain has TRBV20-1 and TRBJ1-2; unclear D gene. From germline, CDR1 is DFQATT and CDR2 SNEGSKA (reference sequence). V was shortened by 1 base and J by 3 bases, with 9 bases between the two germline ends. The CDR3 contains 13 residues. The chain's CDR3 is CSARAPRDYGYTF. The CDR3 DNA sequence: TGCAGTGCTAGAGCTCCCAGAGACTATGGCTACACCTTC.